The source of this TCR beta chain is a study of radiation and T cells in renal cell carcinoma. Assay used: immunoSEQ multiplex PCR; TCRdb lists only in-frame clones, some missing. This table has about 170,000 clones, approximately 90% appearing once. The sample holds a few counts of this clone. Time point given: blood 4 weeks post-SBRT, at nephrectomy. Treatment noted: 15 Gy SBRT to primary tumor, nephrectomy 4 weeks later. The sequencing here drew on blood, taken from a patient whose treatment included radiotherapy and nephrectomy. The source is a woman aged 45 to 65 with renal cell carcinoma.

CDR3 in DNA: TGCAGCGACCCGCCTAGAGTAAGAGATGGCTACACCTTC. Amino acids: CSDPPRVRDGYTF. The chain has TRBV29-1 and TRBJ1-2; no clear D. CDR3 length: 13 amino acids. V lost 7 bases, J lost 6 bases, and 18 bases lay in between. Germline V lookup: CDR1 SQVTM, CDR2 ANQGSEA.